This record looks at one T cell receptor (beta chain) sequence and its context. As handled by the study authors: Scientists estimated how many nucleated cells there were by amplifying reference gene primers. The table came from immunoSEQ multiplex PCR; TCRdb's copy has only in-frame clones and leaves some out. V and J calls plus clone size are reproduced from that table; the DNA served to infer D and trimming. The table includes around 37,000 clones, around nine tenths detected once. This record comes from a study of blood T cell repertoires in COVID-19. About the research overall: Samples came from the United States, Italy and Spain, spanning acute and convalescent COVID-19. Sample material is recorded as cDNA or gDNA derived from T cells, B-cell-depleted T cells, or PBMCs.

CDR3 length: 14 amino acids. Germline values: CDR1 SGHDN, CDR2 FVKESK. J gave up 8 bases and V 0 bases, and 4 bases lay outside the gene matches. The origin of this receptor is a human donor in a cohort sampled during active COVID-19. The chain has TRBV14 and TRBJ2-1; 7 nucleotides agree with TRBD2. The source material was peripheral blood. CDR3: CASSQEGSGDEQFF. CDR3 sequence (DNA): TGTGCCAGCAGCCAAGAAGGAAGCGGGGATGAGCAGTTCTTC.